The 29 T cell receptor beta chains in this list originate from one sample, sequenced in a study of blood T cell repertoires in COVID-19. TCRdb's copy holds only in-frame clones and misses some; the assay was immunoSEQ multiplex PCR. The sample consists of hundreds of thousands of clones, roughly 88% of them appearing once. The sequenced material came from peripheral blood. The source is a woman in her thirties with active or convalescent COVID-19.

The chain links TRBV25-1 to TRBJ2-3; possibly TRBD1 for D (6 bases). The V and J ends lost 6 bases and 7 bases respectively, with 14 bases between them. The CDR3 loop spans 13 amino acids. Per the germline V gene, CDR1 is MGHDK and CDR2 is SYGVNS. In DNA, the CDR3 is TGTGCCAGCAGCGCAATGGGGGCATATACGCAGTATTTT. It codes for CASSAMGAYTQYF.

V usage is TRBV18 and J usage is TRBJ2-7, with 8 bases that match TRBD1. Looked up from germline, CDR1 is KGHSH and CDR2 is LQKENI. After removal of 3 bases from V and 3 bases from J, the junction contained 13 bases not matched to a gene. The CDR3 loop spans 17 amino acids. CDR3 in amino acids: CASSPPFTGGAIYEQYF. CDR3 coding DNA: TGTGCCAGCTCACCCCCCTTTACAGGGGGTGCCATCTACGAGCAGTACTTC. Using reference TRBV18 and TRBJ2-7 for the parts outside the CDR3, the full variable domain is NAGVMQNPRHLVRRRGQEARLRCSPMKGHSHVYWYRQLPEEGLKFMVYLQKENIIDESGMPKERFSAEFPKEGPSILRIQQVVRGDSAAYFCASSPPFTGGAIYEQYFGPGTRLTVT.

The chain joins TRBV10-2 to TRBJ1-4; TRBD1 might be the D (5 bases). This CDR3 region has 14 residues. The V and J ends lost 4 bases and 3 bases respectively, with 9 bases between them. Germline lookup yields CDR1 WSHSY and CDR2 SAAADI. CDR3 region: CASSVSQANEKLFF. The CDR3 region has the DNA TGCGCCAGCAGTGTCTCACAGGCTAATGAAAAACTGTTTTTT.

Only a few counts were recorded for this clone. The chain combines TRBV6-5 with TRBJ1-2, with a tentative D call TRBD1 (6 bases). Germline V gene data show CDR1 as MNHEY and CDR2 as SVGAGI. The V end lost 5 bases, the J end lost 2 bases, and 9 bases lay between the germline ends. This CDR3 has 13 residues. CDR3 sequence reads: CASSHGQNYGYTF. CDR3 coding DNA: TGTGCCAGCAGTCACGGACAGAACTATGGCTACACCTTC.

The chain joins TRBV19 to TRBJ2-7; 9 bases agree with TRBD1. V was pared by 0 bases and J by 4 bases, with 4 bases of the junction left unmatched. The CDR3 consists of 15 residues. From germline, CDR1 is LNHDA and CDR2 SQIVND (reference sequence). Written as DNA, the CDR3 is TGTGCCAGTAGTATAGACCGGGACAGGGCATACGAGCAGTACTTC. Translation: CASSIDRDRAYEQYF.

This chain links TRBV9 with TRBJ1-1; TRBD1 agrees at 7 bases. The CDR3 contains 14 residues. The germline CDR1 and CDR2 sequences are SGDLS and YYNGEE. Germline trimming cut 3 bases from V and 4 bases from J; bases unmatched to any gene: 6. In DNA form, the CDR3 reads TGTGCCAGCAGCGCACAGGGGTGGGGCACTGAAGCTTTCTTT. Translating it yields CASSAQGWGTEAFF.

The chain joins TRBV27 to TRBJ1-2, with TRBD1 identical over 7 bases. The CDR3 is 13 residues long. CDR1 is MNHEY and CDR2 is SMNVEV in the germline V gene (reference sequence). Trimming cost V 7 bases and J 6 bases; bases outside gene matches: 8. The CDR3 spells CASTFSGGHGYTF. The CDR3 DNA follows: TGTGCCAGCACCTTTTCAGGGGGTCATGGCTACACCTTC.

This clone was detected once. The chain recombines TRBV6-6 with TRBJ2-7, with 8 bases that match TRBD1. Per the germline V gene, CDR1 is MNHNY and CDR2 is SVGAGI (reference sequence). The CDR3 contains 14 residues. V shed 5 bases, J shed 5 bases, and the junction held 8 bases outside the gene matches. Here the CDR3 reads CASSLQGALNEQYF. The DNA of the CDR3 is TGTGCCAGCAGTCTTCAGGGGGCGCTGAACGAGCAGTACTTC.

V is TRBV4-1 and J is TRBJ1-2, with 8 bases identical to TRBD1. Germline loops: CDR1 MGHRA, CDR2 YSYEKL. CDR3 size: 16 residues. J was trimmed by 4 bases and V by 4 bases; bases with no gene match: 11. CDR3 protein: CASSPNTDRDAYGYTF. The CDR3 DNA reads TGCGCCAGCAGCCCAAACACGGACAGGGATGCCTATGGCTACACCTTC.

The chain employs TRBV10-2 and TRBJ2-3; 9 nucleotides align to TRBD2. CDR1 and CDR2 from the germline V gene are WSHSY and SAAADI. The CDR3 loop spans 16 amino acids. Trimming removed 0 bases from V and 4 bases from J; junction bases left unmatched: 5. The CDR3 coding sequence is TGCGCCAGCAGTGAGTCGTTAGCGGGAGTCCCAGATACGCAGTATTTT. Translation: CASSESLAGVPDTQYF.

The gene calls are TRBV7-2 and TRBJ1-4; 7 bases align to TRBD1. Trimming removed 2 bases from V and 4 bases from J; junction bases left unmatched: 7. There are 16 residues in the CDR3. The germline CDR1 and CDR2 sequences are SGHTA and FQGNSA. In DNA form, the CDR3 reads TGTGCCAGCAGCTTATGGGACAGCTTTGGTAATGAAAAACTGTTTTTT. It translates to CASSLWDSFGNEKLFF.

The chain recombines TRBV28 with TRBJ2-1, with 9 nucleotides matching TRBD2. J was trimmed by 4 bases and V by 2 bases; bases with no gene match: 6. The CDR3 is 16 residues long. CDR1 is MDHEN, CDR2 SYDVKM, per germline. In nucleotides, the CDR3 is TGTGCCAGCAGTTTAACGGCGGGAGGGCCTTACAATGAGCAGTTCTTC. This sequence encodes CASSLTAGGPYNEQFF.

The chain joins TRBV10-3 to TRBJ2-7; 12 nucleotides align to TRBD1. Germline V lookup: CDR1 ENHRY, CDR2 SYGVKD. CDR3 length: 17 amino acids. J was trimmed by 0 bases and V by 4 bases; bases with no gene match: 7. The CDR3: CAISGTPGQGASYEQYF. DNA of the CDR3: TGTGCCATCAGTGGGACCCCGGGACAGGGGGCCTCCTACGAGCAGTACTTC.

The rearrangement joins TRBV27 to TRBJ1-1; tentative D call: TRBD1 (5 bases). This CDR3 is built from 12 residues. Looked up from germline, CDR1 is MNHEY and CDR2 is SMNVEV (reference sequence). Trimming took 6 bases from V and 8 from J, leaving 13 bases between them. Written as DNA, the CDR3 is TGTGCCAGCAGCCGCTGGGGGGTGGAAGCTTTCTTT. It translates to CASSRWGVEAFF.

V gene TRBV12-2 combines with J gene TRBJ1-4; the table gives TRBD1 as D, unverified against the DNA. TRBV12-2 is an annotated pseudogene. The CDR3 is 14 amino acids. Written as DNA, the CDR3 is TGTGCAAGTCGCTTCCCAGGGGTGGACGAAAAACTGTTTTTT. Encoded protein: CASRFPGVDEKLFF.

Here the CDR3 reads CASSLKQGRQGGYTF. CDR3 sequence (DNA): TGTGCCAGCAGCTTGAAACAGGGCCGTCAGGGAGGCTACACCTTC. The chain carries TRBV5-5 and TRBJ1-2, with D perhaps TRBD1 (6 bases). CDR3 length: 15 amino acids. Germline V gene lookup returns CDR1 SGHKS and CDR2 YYEKEE (reference sequence). Trimming removed 1 base at V and 8 bases at J, with 18 bases between.

The chain is built from TRBV29-1 and TRBJ1-1; 7 nucleotides align to TRBD1. The ends lost 1 base at V and 3 bases at J; junction bases unmatched: 14. CDR3 length equals 17 residues. Per germline, CDR1 SQVTM and CDR2 ANQGSEA. CDR3 in DNA: TGCAGCGTTGAAGGAGACCCGGGCAGGGGGTCAGACACTGAAGCTTTCTTT. Its translation: CSVEGDPGRGSDTEAFF.

This chain joins TRBV27 and TRBJ2-7, with 8 bases aligning to TRBD2. The germline V gene has CDR1 MNHEY and CDR2 SMNVEV (reference sequence). With 2 bases clipped from V and 6 bases from J, the junction kept 3 bases outside the gene matches. The CDR3 has 13 amino acids. CDR3 sequence (DNA): TGTGCCAGCAGTTTAGCCGGGGGGGGCGAGCAGTACTTC. This gives the protein CASSLAGGGEQYF.

This clone was seen more than once but under ten times. V is TRBV6-1 and J is TRBJ1-5, with D hard to call. Trimming removed 2 bases from V and 7 bases from J, with 15 bases in between. This CDR3 comprises 15 residues. CDR1 is MNHNS, CDR2 SASEGT, per germline. As DNA, the CDR3 is TGTGCCAGCAGTGAAAATGGGGTGGCGGGCCAGCCCCAGCATTTT. Its translation is CASSENGVAGQPQHF.

This clone was seen just once. This sequence joins TRBV9 and TRBJ2-5; maybe TRBD2 (5 bases). V shed 2 bases and J shed 1 base, with 18 bases lying between them. Germline V gives CDR1 SGDLS, CDR2 YYNGEE. The CDR3 has 17 residues. The CDR3 spells CASSVNLGESLQETQYF. As DNA, the CDR3 is TGTGCCAGCAGCGTCAACCTGGGAGAGTCCCTCCAAGAGACCCAGTACTTC.

The chain combines TRBV2 with TRBJ2-3; D remains unclear. CDR1 is SNHLY, CDR2 FYNNEI, per germline. V dropped 3 bases and J dropped 0 bases, with 10 bases sitting between them. The CDR3 loop spans 15 amino acids. CDR3 in amino acids: CASSDLKTSTDTQYF. CDR3 coding DNA: TGTGCCAGCAGTGATTTGAAGACTAGCACAGATACGCAGTATTTT.

The V gene is TRBV5-1, the J gene TRBJ2-3; tentative D call: TRBD1 (6 bases). Trimming took 4 bases from V and 0 from J, leaving 12 bases between them. Germline CDR1 SGHRS, CDR2 YFSETQ. The CDR3 has 15 residues. The CDR3 coding sequence is TGCGCCAGCAGCACAAGGGACAAAAGCACAGATACGCAGTATTTT. It translates to CASSTRDKSTDTQYF. The entire variable domain, with the rest obtained from reference TRBV5-1 and TRBJ2-3, is as follows: KAGVTQTPRYLIKTRGQQVTLSCSPISGHRSVSWYQQTPGQGLQFLFEYFSETQRNKGNFPGRFSGRQFSNSRSEMNVSTLELGDSALYLCASSTRDKSTDTQYFGPGTRLTVL.

The V gene is TRBV6-1, the J gene TRBJ2-3, with unresolved D. Trimming pared 0 bases from V and 2 bases from J, leaving 6 bases between. This CDR3 has 14 amino acids. The V gene's germline CDR1 is MNHNS and CDR2 SASEGT. DNA of the CDR3: TGTGCCAGCAGTGAAGCGGGCAACACAGATACGCAGTATTTT. It yields the protein CASSEAGNTDTQYF.

This clone was seen just once. This chain joins TRBV3-1 (or the pseudogene TRBV3-2) and TRBJ2-3, with TRBD1 matching 10 bases. Trimming took 5 bases from V and 3 from J; bases not matched to a gene: 5. CDR1 and CDR2 (germline): LGHDT, YNNKEL (reference sequence). This CDR3 is built from 15 residues. CDR3 amino acids: CASSETGGKTDTQYF. The CDR3 DNA reads as TGTGCCAGCAGCGAGACAGGGGGCAAAACAGATACGCAGTATTTT.

This clone occurred once. This sequence joins TRBV12-5 and TRBJ1-2, with D tentatively TRBD1 (6 bases). The CDR3 covers 13 residues. V was trimmed by 7 bases and J by 6 bases, leaving 15 bases between them. Germline V gene lookup returns CDR1 LGHNT and CDR2 FRNRAP. The CDR3 DNA reads as TGTGCTAGTGCTCTGGGGGGGCGGGATGGCTACACCTTC. Translating gives CASALGGRDGYTF.

The rearrangement joins TRBV7-2 to TRBJ1-2; D is perhaps TRBD1 (6 bases). Trimming cost V 3 bases and J 6 bases, with 17 bases left between them. The germline V gene has CDR1 SGHTA and CDR2 FQGNSA. The CDR3 runs 15 residues. CDR3 sequence (DNA): TGTGCCAGCAGCTTCCTACAGGGTATAAAAGATGGCTACACCTTC. Its protein is CASSFLQGIKDGYTF.

This chain connects TRBV5-4 to TRBJ1-4; 7 nucleotides agree with TRBD1. The J segment lost 8 bases and the V segment lost 4 bases, leaving 8 bases of the junction unmatched. The length of the CDR3 is 14 residues. Germline lookup yields CDR1 SGHNT and CDR2 YYREEE (reference sequence). CDR3 sequence: CASSAQGRGEKLFF. As DNA, the CDR3 is TGTGCCAGCAGCGCCCAGGGCAGGGGGGAAAAACTGTTTTTT.

A word on this clone: Other DNA sequences from this sample encode an identical CDR3 as well. The rearrangement uses TRBV27 and TRBJ2-7; 8 bases align to TRBD2. After removal of 6 bases from V and 0 bases from J, the junction contained 7 bases not matched to a gene. This CDR3 has 15 residues. Looked up from germline, CDR1 is MNHEY and CDR2 is SMNVEV (reference sequence). The CDR3 protein is CASSLSGTSSYEQYF. CDR3 coding DNA: TGTGCCAGCAGCCTTAGCGGGACGAGCTCCTACGAGCAGTACTTC.

This chain joins TRBV4-2 and TRBJ2-1, with 10 bases matching TRBD2. V trimming: 6 bases; J trimming: 9 bases; junction bases outside the gene matches: 11. The CDR3 totals 15 residues. CDR1 LGHNA and CDR2 YNFKEQ come from the germline V gene. The CDR3: CASSRTSGTSSEQFF. CDR3 sequence (DNA): TGTGCCAGCAGTCGAACTAGCGGGACTTCGAGTGAGCAGTTCTTC.